Listed here are 13 T cell receptor beta chains from one sample, sequenced in a study of T cell changes during pregnancy in multiple sclerosis. Data came from immunoSEQ multiplex PCR; TCRdb stores just in-frame clones and leaves some out. The sample carries about 66,000 clones, about 91% recorded once. The input for sequencing was CD8+ T cells from peripheral blood mononuclear cells, taken before pregnancy. Receptor source: a female donor with multiple sclerosis, enrolled in a pregnancy study.

The rearrangement links TRBV13 to TRBJ2-1; a weak D match, TRBD2 (6 bases). CDR1 and CDR2 (germline): PRHDT, FYEKMQ (reference sequence). The CDR3 is 15 residues long. V was clipped by 3 bases and J by 0 bases, with 9 bases between them. Here the CDR3 reads CASSFLGGSYNEQFF. CDR3 DNA: TGTGCCAGCAGCTTTTTGGGGGGCTCCTACAATGAGCAGTTCTTC.

V is TRBV11-3 and J is TRBJ2-3; D possibly corresponds to TRBD2 (5 bases). This CDR3 contains 13 residues. In germline, CDR1 is SGHNT, CDR2 YENEEA. DNA for the CDR3: TGTGCAGTATTCGGGATTAGCACAGATACGCAGTATTTT. Its protein is CAVFGISTDTQYF.

The rearrangement uses TRBV25-1 and TRBJ2-7; maybe TRBD2 (6 bases). This CDR3 is built from 13 residues. CDR1 is MGHDK and CDR2 is SYGVNS in the germline V gene. V was shortened by 1 base and J by 5 bases, with 9 bases between the two germline ends. CDR3 loop: CASSEWGDDEQYF. CDR3 bases: TGTGCCAGCAGTGAATGGGGGGACGACGAGCAGTACTTC.

The chain employs TRBV4-1 and TRBJ1-4, with TRBD1 identical over 7 bases. V was clipped by 1 base and J by 8 bases; unmatched bases: 7. The CDR3 runs 15 residues. Germline-derived CDR1 and CDR2 are MGHRA and YSYEKL. The CDR3: CASSQGEGGSEKLFF. The CDR3 DNA follows: TGCGCCAGCAGCCAAGGTGAAGGGGGCTCAGAAAAACTGTTTTTT.

The chain has TRBV29-1 and TRBJ1-3; TRBD1 matches at 8 bases. Germline loops: CDR1 SQVTM, CDR2 ANQGSEA. The V gene end was trimmed by 6 bases and the J gene end by 14 bases; junction bases not matched to a gene: 6. The CDR3 runs to 10 residues. Here the CDR3 DNA reads TGCAGCGTAGATGACAGGGGCCTATATTTT. This encodes CSVDDRGLYF.

The chain recombines TRBV29-1 with TRBJ2-2, with TRBD1 identical over 7 bases. Losses at the gene ends were 4 bases for V and 5 bases for J; bases not matched to a gene: 4. Germline CDR1 and CDR2: SQVTM and ANQGSEA. The CDR3 runs 13 residues. The CDR3 coding sequence is TGCAGCGTTGTAGACAGGGCGACCGGGGAGCTGTTTTTT. Translated, it gives CSVVDRATGELFF.

The rearrangement uses TRBV5-6 and TRBJ2-3; 7 positions match TRBD1. Germline V gene data show CDR1 as SGHDT and CDR2 as YYEEEE. The V segment lost 2 bases and the J segment 3 bases; nucleotides outside the gene matches: 3. The CDR3 spans 14 residues. The CDR3 sequence is CASSFGTVTDTQYF. CDR3 in DNA: TGTGCCAGCAGCTTTGGGACAGTAACAGATACGCAGTATTTT.

The V and J genes are TRBV5-4 and TRBJ2-1; D call uncertain. Germline V gene lookup returns CDR1 SGHNT and CDR2 YYREEE (reference sequence). The V and J ends lost 4 bases and 9 bases respectively, with 8 bases between them. The CDR3 is 11 amino acids. The CDR3 is CASSPGGEQFF. The CDR3 nucleotides read TGTGCCAGCAGCCCCGGCGGTGAGCAGTTCTTC.

V usage is TRBV6-5 and J usage is TRBJ2-5, with D possibly TRBD1 on 6 matching bases. This CDR3 comprises 15 residues. V lost 8 bases to trimming and J lost 2 bases, with 18 bases between them. The germline V gene encodes CDR1 MNHEY and CDR2 SVGAGI. The CDR3 sequence: CASVGVGQRQETQYF. CDR3 nucleotides: TGTGCCAGCGTCGGGGTCGGACAGAGACAAGAGACCCAGTACTTC.

V and J are TRBV18 and TRBJ1-5; 9 positions match TRBD1. With V trimmed by 2 bases and J by 0 bases, 5 bases remained unmatched. This CDR3 contains 17 residues. CDR1 and CDR2 (germline): KGHSH, LQKENI. This chain's CDR3 is CASSPGGTGTSNQPQHF. The CDR3 DNA follows: TGTGCCAGCTCACCAGGGGGGACAGGGACTAGCAATCAGCCCCAGCATTTT.

The rearrangement links TRBV27 to TRBJ1-2, with D maybe TRBD1 (6 bases). The CDR3 length is 15 residues. V lost 4 bases to trimming and J lost 3 bases, with 15 bases between them. The germline V gene has CDR1 MNHEY and CDR2 SMNVEV (reference sequence). The CDR3: CASSSNLDSYYGYTF. CDR3 sequence (DNA): TGTGCCAGCAGTTCGAATTTGGACAGCTACTATGGCTACACCTTC.

This chain uses TRBV7-9 with TRBJ2-7, with a weak D call TRBD1 (6 bases). Deletions cut 3 bases from V and 4 bases from J, with 13 bases between. Germline V gene data show CDR1 as SEHNR and CDR2 as FQNEAQ (reference sequence). The CDR3 is made up of 14 amino acids. The CDR3 is CASSLPGQPYEQYF. The CDR3 coding sequence is TGTGCCAGCAGCTTGCCAGGACAGCCTTACGAGCAGTACTTC.

V usage is TRBV4-1 and J usage is TRBJ1-6; tentatively, D is TRBD1 (6 bases). Germline assignment: CDR1 MGHRA and CDR2 YSYEKL. V shed 1 base and J shed 10 bases, with 14 bases lying between them. This CDR3 spans 15 amino acids. The CDR3 here is CASSQAPGEQSPLHF. DNA for the CDR3: TGCGCCAGCAGCCAAGCGCCAGGGGAGCAGTCACCCCTCCACTTT.